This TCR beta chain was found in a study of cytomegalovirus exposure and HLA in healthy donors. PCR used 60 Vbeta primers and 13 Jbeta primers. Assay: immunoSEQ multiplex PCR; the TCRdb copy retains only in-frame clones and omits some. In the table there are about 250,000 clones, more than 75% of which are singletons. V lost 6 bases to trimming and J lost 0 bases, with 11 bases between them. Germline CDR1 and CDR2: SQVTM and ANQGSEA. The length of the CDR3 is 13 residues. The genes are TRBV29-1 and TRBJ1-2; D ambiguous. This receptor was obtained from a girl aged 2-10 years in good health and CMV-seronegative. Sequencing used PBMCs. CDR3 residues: CSVSLLANYGYTF. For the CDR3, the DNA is TGCAGCGTCTCGCTGTTAGCTAACTATGGCTACACCTTC.